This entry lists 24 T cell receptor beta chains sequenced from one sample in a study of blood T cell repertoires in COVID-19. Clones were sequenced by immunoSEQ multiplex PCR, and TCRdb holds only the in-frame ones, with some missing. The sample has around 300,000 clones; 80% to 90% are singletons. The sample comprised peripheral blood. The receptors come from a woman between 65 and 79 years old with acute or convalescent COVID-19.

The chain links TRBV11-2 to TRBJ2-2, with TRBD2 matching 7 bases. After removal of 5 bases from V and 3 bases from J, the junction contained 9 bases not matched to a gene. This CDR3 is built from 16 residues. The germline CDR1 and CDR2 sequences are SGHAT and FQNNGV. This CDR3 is CASSPWASGYTGELFF. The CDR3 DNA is TGTGCCAGCAGCCCCTGGGCTAGCGGTTACACCGGGGAGCTGTTTTTT.

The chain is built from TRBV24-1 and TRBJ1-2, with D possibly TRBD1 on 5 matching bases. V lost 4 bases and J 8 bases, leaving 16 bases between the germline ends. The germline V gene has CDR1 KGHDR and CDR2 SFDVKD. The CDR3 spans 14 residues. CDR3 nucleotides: TGTGCCACCAGTGAGTACAGGTTGGGTCTGGGCTACACCTTC. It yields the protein CATSEYRLGLGYTF.

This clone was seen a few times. CDR3 residues: CAISEYQDLGGYTF. CDR3 nucleotides: TGTGCCATCAGTGAGTATCAGGACTTGGGAGGCTACACCTTC. V usage is TRBV10-3 and J usage is TRBJ1-2, with no clear D. Germline CDR1 is ENHRY and CDR2 is SYGVKD. The germline V and J ends were trimmed by 1 base and 8 bases, with 14 bases remaining between them. The CDR3 spans 14 residues.

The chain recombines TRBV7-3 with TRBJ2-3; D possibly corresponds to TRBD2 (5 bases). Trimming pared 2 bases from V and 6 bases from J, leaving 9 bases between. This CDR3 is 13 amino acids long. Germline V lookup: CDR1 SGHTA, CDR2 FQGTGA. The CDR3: CASSLGSPDTQYF. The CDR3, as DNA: TGTGCCAGCAGCTTAGGGAGTCCCGATACGCAGTATTTT.

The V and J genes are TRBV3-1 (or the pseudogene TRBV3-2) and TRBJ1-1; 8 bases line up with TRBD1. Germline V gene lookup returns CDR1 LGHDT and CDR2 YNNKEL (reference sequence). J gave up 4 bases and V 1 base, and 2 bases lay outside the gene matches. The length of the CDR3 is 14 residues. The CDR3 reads CASSQAQGATEAFF. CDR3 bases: TGTGCCAGCAGCCAAGCGCAGGGGGCCACTGAAGCTTTCTTT.

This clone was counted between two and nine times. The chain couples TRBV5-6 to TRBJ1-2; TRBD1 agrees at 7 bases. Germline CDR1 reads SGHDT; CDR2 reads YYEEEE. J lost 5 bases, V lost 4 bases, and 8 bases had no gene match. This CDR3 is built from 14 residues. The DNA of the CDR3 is TGTGCCAGCAGCAGGCCAGAGGGGGCTTATGGCTACACCTTC. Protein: CASSRPEGAYGYTF.

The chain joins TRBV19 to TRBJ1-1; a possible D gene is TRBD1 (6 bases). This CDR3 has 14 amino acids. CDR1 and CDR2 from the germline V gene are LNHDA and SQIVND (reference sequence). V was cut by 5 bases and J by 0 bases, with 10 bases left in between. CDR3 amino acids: CASSLTGMNTEAFF. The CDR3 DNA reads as TGTGCCAGTAGTTTGACAGGAATGAACACTGAAGCTTTCTTT.

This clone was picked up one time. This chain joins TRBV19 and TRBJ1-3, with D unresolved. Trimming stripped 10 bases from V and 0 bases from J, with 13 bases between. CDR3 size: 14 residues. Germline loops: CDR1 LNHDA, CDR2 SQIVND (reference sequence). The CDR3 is CATQASSSGNTIYF. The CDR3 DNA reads TGTGCCACCCAAGCCTCTAGCTCTGGAAACACCATATATTTT. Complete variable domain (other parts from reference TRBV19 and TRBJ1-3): DGGITQSPKYLFRKEGQNVTLSCEQNLNHDAMYWYRQDPGQGLRLIYYSQIVNDFQKGDIAEGYSVSREKKESFPLTVTSAQKNPTAFYLCATQASSSGNTIYFGEGSWLTVV.

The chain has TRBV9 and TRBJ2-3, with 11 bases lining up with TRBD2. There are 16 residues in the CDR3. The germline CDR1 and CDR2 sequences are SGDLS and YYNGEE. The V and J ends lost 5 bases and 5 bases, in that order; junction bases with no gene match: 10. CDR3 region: CASSPRWLAGGDTQYF. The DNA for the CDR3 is TGTGCCAGCAGTCCAAGGTGGCTAGCGGGGGGAGATACGCAGTATTTT.

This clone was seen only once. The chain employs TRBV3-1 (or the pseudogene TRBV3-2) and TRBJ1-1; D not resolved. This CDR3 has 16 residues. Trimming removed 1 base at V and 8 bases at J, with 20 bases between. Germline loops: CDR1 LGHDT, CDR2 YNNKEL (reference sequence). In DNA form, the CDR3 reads TGTGCCAGCAGCCAAGTAAGCCGTTTACCGGTATCCGAAGCTTTCTTT. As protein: CASSQVSRLPVSEAFF.

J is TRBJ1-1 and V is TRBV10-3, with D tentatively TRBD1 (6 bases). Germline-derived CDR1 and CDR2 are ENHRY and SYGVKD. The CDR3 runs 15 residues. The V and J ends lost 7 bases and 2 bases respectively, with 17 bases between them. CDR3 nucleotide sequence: TGTGCCATCAAACAAACCGGGACACTTAACACTGAAGCTTTCTTT. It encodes CAIKQTGTLNTEAFF.

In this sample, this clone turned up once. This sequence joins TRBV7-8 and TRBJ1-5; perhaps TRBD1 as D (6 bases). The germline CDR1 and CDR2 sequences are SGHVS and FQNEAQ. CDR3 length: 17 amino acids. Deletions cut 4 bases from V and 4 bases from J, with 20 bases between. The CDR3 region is CASSSRGKGVENQPQHF. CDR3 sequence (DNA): TGTGCCAGCAGCTCACGAGGAAAGGGGGTTGAGAATCAGCCCCAGCATTTT.

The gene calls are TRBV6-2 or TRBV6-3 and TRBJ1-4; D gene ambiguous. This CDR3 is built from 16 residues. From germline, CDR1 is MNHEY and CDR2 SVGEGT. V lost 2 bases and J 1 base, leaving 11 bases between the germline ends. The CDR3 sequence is CASSYIRSGTNEKLFF. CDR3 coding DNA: TGTGCCAGCAGTTACATCAGAAGTGGAACTAATGAAAAACTGTTTTTT.

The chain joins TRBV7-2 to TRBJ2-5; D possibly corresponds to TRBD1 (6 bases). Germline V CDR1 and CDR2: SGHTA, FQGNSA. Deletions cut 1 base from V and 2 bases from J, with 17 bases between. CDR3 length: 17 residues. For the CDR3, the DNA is TGTGCCAGCAGCTTAGTGGGTGTGGGGGCTCCTCAAGAGACCCAGTACTTC. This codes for CASSLVGVGAPQETQYF.

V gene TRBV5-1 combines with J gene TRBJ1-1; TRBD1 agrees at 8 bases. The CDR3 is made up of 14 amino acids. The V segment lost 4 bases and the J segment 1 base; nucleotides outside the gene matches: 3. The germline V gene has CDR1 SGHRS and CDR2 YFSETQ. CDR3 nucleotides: TGCGCCAGCAGCAAGACAGGGGAGAACACTGAAGCTTTCTTT. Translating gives CASSKTGENTEAFF.

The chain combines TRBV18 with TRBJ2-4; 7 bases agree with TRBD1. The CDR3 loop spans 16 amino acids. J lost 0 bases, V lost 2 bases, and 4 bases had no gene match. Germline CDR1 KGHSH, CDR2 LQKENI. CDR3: CASSPGQDIAKNIQYF. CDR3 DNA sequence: TGTGCCAGCTCACCAGGACAGGACATAGCCAAAAACATTCAGTACTTC.

CDR3 sequence reads: CASSPESGAGQPQHF. The CDR3 coding sequence is TGTGCCAGCTCACCCGAGTCGGGAGCGGGTCAGCCCCAGCATTTT. This sequence joins TRBV18 and TRBJ1-5, with D unclear. V dropped 3 bases and J dropped 6 bases, with 15 bases sitting between them. This CDR3 is 15 amino acids long. Germline assignment: CDR1 KGHSH and CDR2 LQKENI.

CDR3 nucleotides: TGTGCCAGTAGTACGACTTCGATGGTCGGGGGGACTGAAGCTTTCTTT. Translated: CASSTTSMVGGTEAFF. This chain connects TRBV19 to TRBJ1-1; D is possibly TRBD1 (5 bases). V lost 4 bases and J 5 bases, leaving 20 bases between the germline ends. The CDR3 length is 16 residues. In germline, CDR1 is LNHDA, CDR2 SQIVND (reference sequence).

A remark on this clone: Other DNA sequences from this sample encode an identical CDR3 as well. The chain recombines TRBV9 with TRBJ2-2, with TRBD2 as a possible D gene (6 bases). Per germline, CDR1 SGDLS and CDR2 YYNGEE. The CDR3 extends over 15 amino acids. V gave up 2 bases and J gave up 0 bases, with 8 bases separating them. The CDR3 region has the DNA TGTGCCAGCAGCGTTGGAGGGGCGAACACCGGGGAGCTGTTTTTT. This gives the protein CASSVGGANTGELFF.

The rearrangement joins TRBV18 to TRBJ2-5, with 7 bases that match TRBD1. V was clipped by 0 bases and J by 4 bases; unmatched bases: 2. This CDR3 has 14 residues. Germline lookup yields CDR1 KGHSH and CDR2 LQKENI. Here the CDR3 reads CASSPPNRGETQYF. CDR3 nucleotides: TGTGCCAGCTCACCACCGAACAGGGGAGAGACCCAGTACTTC.

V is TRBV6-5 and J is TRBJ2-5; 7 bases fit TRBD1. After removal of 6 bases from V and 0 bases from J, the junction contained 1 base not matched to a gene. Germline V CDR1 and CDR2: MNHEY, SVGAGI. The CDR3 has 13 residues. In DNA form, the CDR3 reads TGTGCCAGCAGGACAGGGTACCAAGAGACCCAGTACTTC. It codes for CASRTGYQETQYF.

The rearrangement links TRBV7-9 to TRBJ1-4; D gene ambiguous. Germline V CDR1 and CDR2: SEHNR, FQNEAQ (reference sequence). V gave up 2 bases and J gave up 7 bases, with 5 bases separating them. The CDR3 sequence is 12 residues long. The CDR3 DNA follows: TGTGCCAGCAGCTTAAACTCTGAAAAACTGTTTTTT. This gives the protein CASSLNSEKLFF. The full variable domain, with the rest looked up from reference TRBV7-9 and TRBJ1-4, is DTGVSQNPRHKITKRGQNVTFRCDPISEHNRLYWYRQTLGQGPEFLTYFQNEAQLEKSRLLSDRFSAERPKGSFSTLEIQRTEQGDSAMYLCASSLNSEKLFFGSGTQLSVL.

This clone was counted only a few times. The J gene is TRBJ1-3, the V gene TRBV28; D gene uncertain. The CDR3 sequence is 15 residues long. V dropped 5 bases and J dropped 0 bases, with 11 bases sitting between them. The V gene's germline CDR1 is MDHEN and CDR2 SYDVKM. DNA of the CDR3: TGTGCCAGCAGTGGGCGCACCGACTCTGGAAACACCATATATTTT. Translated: CASSGRTDSGNTIYF.

The CDR3 DNA is TGTGCCAGCAGCTACGCGGGGACGGCGAACTATGGCTACACCTTC. This gives the protein CASSYAGTANYGYTF. This chain uses TRBV5-6 with TRBJ1-2; possible D gene TRBD1, 5 bases. This CDR3 is 15 amino acids long. Germline V gene data show CDR1 as SGHDT and CDR2 as YYEEEE. Trimming stripped 3 bases from V and 2 bases from J, with 14 bases between. The whole variable domain, filled in from reference TRBV5-6 and TRBJ1-2, reads DAGVTQSPTHLIKTRGQQVTLRCSPKSGHDTVSWYQQALGQGPQFIFQYYEEEERQRGNFPDRFSGHQFPNYSSELNVNALLLGDSALYLCASSYAGTANYGYTFGSGTRLTVV.